This TCR beta chain was obtained from a study of blood T cell repertoires in COVID-19. In the study overall: Acute-phase and convalescent COVID-19 samples originated in the United States, Italy and Spain.

Participants were aged roughly 18 to 100 years from about two dozen US areas. Exposed enrollees had met someone with a PCR-confirmed or clinician-diagnosed COVID-19 case at some point within the 2 weeks before study entry. The germline V gene encodes CDR1 MGHRA and CDR2 YSYEKL. The length of the CDR3 is 15 residues. V lost 1 base to trimming and J lost 3 bases, with 10 bases between them. Produced via immunoSEQ multiplex PCR; TCRdb's table is partial and in-frame only. The repertoire has hundreds of thousands of clones, roughly 90% of them found once; the top ten carry 2.5% to 3.5%. This TCR was sampled from a woman aged 50 to 60 who had been exposed to COVID-19. Sequenced: PBMCs or T cells enriched from blood (not recorded which). The chain links TRBV4-1 to TRBJ1-5; a possible D gene is TRBD1 (5 bases). The chain's CDR3 is CASSQVRQLNQPQHF. As DNA, the CDR3 is TGCGCCAGCAGCCAAGTAAGACAGCTCAATCAGCCCCAGCATTTT.